One and the same sample provided the 20 T cell receptor beta chains below, sequenced in a study of control samples from healthy donors and cancer patients. The repertoire was sequenced with immunoSEQ multiplex PCR; TCRdb's copy has only in-frame clones and lacks some. The repertoire includes 150,000 or so clones, roughly 90% of them detected once, and approximately 2% sits in the top ten. The sample comprised blood. The receptors were gathered from a woman aged 50 to 60 in good health.

The chain joins TRBV5-4 to TRBJ2-7; 12 bases align to TRBD2. With 5 bases clipped from V and 6 bases from J, the junction kept 12 bases outside the gene matches. The CDR3 has 16 residues. Per germline, CDR1 SGHNT and CDR2 YYREEE (reference sequence). DNA for the CDR3: TGTGCCAGCAGTTTGCCTAGCGGGGGGGCCGGGGGCGAGCAGTACTTC. It yields the protein CASSLPSGGAGGEQYF.

The CDR3 is CASSAEDRVEYGYTF. CDR3 bases: TGTGCCAGTAGTGCGGAGGACAGGGTAGAATATGGCTACACCTTC. V gene TRBV19 combines with J gene TRBJ1-2; 8 bases align to TRBD1. Per the germline V gene, CDR1 is LNHDA and CDR2 is SQIVND (reference sequence). The CDR3 length is 15 residues. V gave up 5 bases and J gave up 5 bases; unmatched junction bases: 10.

The V gene is TRBV19, the J gene TRBJ2-4; weak D call: TRBD1 (6 bases). CDR1 and CDR2 (germline): LNHDA, SQIVND (reference sequence). Trimming left V 8 bases short and J 2 bases short, with 16 bases between. This CDR3 has 15 amino acids. The CDR3 spells CASGVHRDSKNIQYF. The CDR3 DNA reads as TGTGCCAGTGGGGTGCACAGGGATTCCAAAAACATTCAGTACTTC.

The genes are TRBV28 and TRBJ2-5, with 9 bases that match TRBD1. Unmatched junction bases numbered 6, after V lost 5 bases and J lost 5 bases. Germline V gene lookup returns CDR1 MDHEN and CDR2 SYDVKM. The CDR3 consists of 14 residues. This CDR3 is CASSPGQGRETQYF. CDR3 bases: TGTGCCAGCAGTCCCGGACAGGGGCGGGAGACCCAGTACTTC.

To note about this clone: Different DNA sequences within this sample yield the same CDR3. The CDR3 sequence is CASSQTVNTEAFF. The DNA for the CDR3 is TGTGCCAGTAGTCAAACCGTGAACACTGAAGCTTTCTTT. V usage is TRBV19 and J usage is TRBJ1-1; D call uncertain. The CDR3 length is 13 residues. V was trimmed by 5 bases and J by 0 bases, leaving 7 bases between them. Germline V CDR1 and CDR2: LNHDA, SQIVND (reference sequence). The full variable domain, its missing parts supplied by reference TRBV19 and TRBJ1-1, is DGGITQSPKYLFRKEGQNVTLSCEQNLNHDAMYWYRQDPGQGLRLIYYSQIVNDFQKGDIAEGYSVSREKKESFPLTVTSAQKNPTAFYLCASSQTVNTEAFFGQGTRLTVV.

The chain recombines TRBV6-5 with TRBJ1-1, with D unresolved. The V gene lost 6 bases and the J gene lost 6 bases, with 11 bases spanning the gap. The germline V gene has CDR1 MNHEY and CDR2 SVGAGI. The CDR3 length is 12 residues. CDR3 amino acids: CASSLLKPEAFF. The CDR3 DNA reads TGTGCCAGCAGCCTGCTCAAGCCTGAAGCTTTCTTT.

This clone was seen a single time. The genes are TRBV5-1 and TRBJ1-2, with 8 bases fitting TRBD1. The CDR3 is 13 amino acids. Germline values: CDR1 SGHRS, CDR2 YFSETQ. The trim removed 4 bases at V and 4 bases at J, leaving 3 bases unmatched. The CDR3 loop is CASSKDRGYGYTF. The CDR3 region has the DNA TGCGCCAGCAGCAAAGACAGGGGCTATGGCTACACCTTC.

The chain is built from TRBV27 and TRBJ2-6, with a tentative D call TRBD1 (6 bases). Germline V lookup: CDR1 MNHEY, CDR2 SMNVEV (reference sequence). The CDR3 has 16 residues. V shed 6 bases and J shed 2 bases, with 14 bases lying between them. In nucleotides, the CDR3 is TGTGCCAGCAGCCTAAGGGGGATAACTGGGGCCAACGTCCTGACTTTC. It translates to CASSLRGITGANVLTF.

The chain uses TRBV5-4 and TRBJ2-7; TRBD1 or TRBD2 may be the D gene (5 bases each). The CDR3 spans 14 residues. V was pared by 4 bases and J by 5 bases, with 16 bases between. Per germline, CDR1 SGHNT and CDR2 YYREEE (reference sequence). The CDR3 sequence: CASSTMGPVNEQYF. CDR3 DNA sequence: TGTGCCAGCAGCACCATGGGACCGGTCAACGAGCAGTACTTC.

The chain joins TRBV6-5 to TRBJ1-4; D unresolved. V was trimmed by 6 bases and J by 3 bases, leaving 11 bases between them. The CDR3 consists of 14 residues. CDR1 MNHEY and CDR2 SVGAGI come from the germline V gene. CDR3 in amino acids: CASRVYGANEKLFF. The CDR3 nucleotides are TGTGCCAGCAGGGTATACGGGGCTAATGAAAAACTGTTTTTT.

The chain links TRBV6-5 to TRBJ1-4; D is ambiguous. Germline assignment: CDR1 MNHEY and CDR2 SVGAGI. V lost 10 bases and J lost 8, with 17 bases in between. The CDR3 has 13 residues. The CDR3 is CAISHAMVEKLFF. The DNA for the CDR3 is TGTGCCATTTCACACGCAATGGTCGAAAAACTGTTTTTT.

The rearrangement uses TRBV5-8 and TRBJ2-7; D is possibly TRBD1 (6 bases). The V and J ends lost 3 bases and 2 bases respectively, with 15 bases between them. Germline CDR1 is SGHTS and CDR2 is YDEGEE. CDR3 length: 15 residues. The CDR3 region is CASSSDSGATYEQYF. CDR3 coding DNA: TGTGCCAGCAGCTCTGACTCAGGGGCCACCTACGAGCAGTACTTC.

Here the CDR3 DNA reads TGTGCCAGTAGTTCGGGACAGGGTGATGTCTATGGCTACACCTTC. This encodes CASSSGQGDVYGYTF. This chain links TRBV19 with TRBJ1-2; 9 bases match TRBD1. CDR1 LNHDA and CDR2 SQIVND come from the germline V gene (reference sequence). This CDR3 region has 15 residues. Unmatched junction bases numbered 8, after V lost 5 bases and J lost 4 bases.

The rearrangement links TRBV28 to TRBJ1-6, with no clear D. In germline, CDR1 is MDHEN, CDR2 SYDVKM. V lost 6 bases and J 5 bases, leaving 5 bases between the germline ends. The CDR3 is 12 residues long. The CDR3 spells CASSPDNSPLHF. CDR3 sequence (DNA): TGTGCCAGCAGCCCCGATAATTCACCCCTCCACTTT.

This clone was detected once. The chain couples TRBV10-1 to TRBJ2-5, with 8 bases identical to TRBD2. With V trimmed by 0 bases and J by 7 bases, 13 bases remained unmatched. This CDR3 has 17 residues. Germline V gene sequence: CDR1 WNHNN, CDR2 SYGVQD (reference sequence). CDR3 residues: CASSESAAAGESGTQYF. In nucleotides, the CDR3 is TGCGCCAGCAGTGAGTCGGCGGCAGCGGGAGAAAGTGGGACCCAGTACTTC.

The chain joins TRBV30 to TRBJ2-7, with 7 bases fitting TRBD1. From germline, CDR1 is GTSNPN and CDR2 SVGIG (reference sequence). V was clipped by 5 bases and J by 2 bases; unmatched bases: 3. The CDR3 has 12 amino acids. CDR3 residues: CAWRTGPYEQYF. In nucleotides, the CDR3 is TGTGCCTGGCGGACAGGTCCCTACGAGCAGTACTTC.

V and J are TRBV5-1 and TRBJ2-1, with 9 bases fitting TRBD2. This CDR3 spans 21 amino acids. The V and J ends lost 4 bases and 8 bases, in that order; junction bases with no gene match: 28. Germline assignment: CDR1 SGHRS and CDR2 YFSETQ. CDR3 DNA sequence: TGCGCCAGCAGCCTAAGGACTAGCGCGGGCGTGGCCCACCCAGAATGGGATGAGCAGTTCTTC. Its translation: CASSLRTSAGVAHPEWDEQFF. Full variable domain (rest looked up from reference TRBV5-1 and TRBJ2-1): KAGVTQTPRYLIKTRGQQVTLSCSPISGHRSVSWYQQTPGQGLQFLFEYFSETQRNKGNFPGRFSGRQFSNSRSEMNVSTLELGDSALYLCASSLRTSAGVAHPEWDEQFFGPGTRLTVL.

The chain carries TRBV5-1 and TRBJ2-7, with TRBD1 matching 9 bases. V shed 0 bases and J 7 bases; nucleotides not matched to a gene: 11. The CDR3 consists of 16 residues. CDR1 SGHRS and CDR2 YFSETQ come from the germline V gene. CDR3 in amino acids: CASSLAWGDRVREQYF. In nucleotides, the CDR3 is TGCGCCAGCAGCTTGGCCTGGGGGGACAGGGTTCGGGAGCAGTACTTC. Together with reference TRBV5-1 and TRBJ2-7, the CDR3 gives the full variable domain: KAGVTQTPRYLIKTRGQQVTLSCSPISGHRSVSWYQQTPGQGLQFLFEYFSETQRNKGNFPGRFSGRQFSNSRSEMNVSTLELGDSALYLCASSLAWGDRVREQYFGPGTRLTVT.

The chain links TRBV5-4 to TRBJ2-3, with D hard to call. Germline values: CDR1 SGHNT, CDR2 YYREEE (reference sequence). Trimming stripped 4 bases from V and 4 bases from J, with 13 bases between. This CDR3 region has 14 residues. The CDR3 loop reads CASSPGPSPDTQYF. CDR3 in DNA: TGTGCCAGCAGCCCTGGGCCCTCTCCAGATACGCAGTATTTT.

This clone was seen just once. This chain connects TRBV18 to TRBJ1-2, with D possibly TRBD1 on 6 matching bases. This CDR3 has 15 residues. CDR1 is KGHSH and CDR2 is LQKENI in the germline V gene. V dropped 4 bases and J dropped 6 bases, with 18 bases sitting between them. The chain's CDR3 is CASSHPDSGFHGYTF. CDR3 nucleotide sequence: TGTGCCAGCTCACACCCGGACAGCGGGTTTCATGGCTACACCTTC.